The 26 T cell receptor beta chains given below trace back to one sample, sequenced in a study of neurological immune-mediated disorders. TCRdb analysed the 5' RACE reads with MiXCR anew, one entry per CDR3 protein. This sample has under 75,000 distinct CDR3 sequences, with approximately 3.4% found just once. The sequenced sample consisted of PBMCs. The origin of the receptors is a woman in her fifties or sixties with multiple sclerosis.

The J gene is TRBJ2-3, the V gene TRBV20-1, with 8 bases fitting TRBD2. Trimming at V came to 7 bases and at J to 1 base, leaving 7 bases not matched to a gene. The CDR3 runs to 14 residues. Germline values: CDR1 DFQATT, CDR2 SNEGSKA (reference sequence). As DNA, the CDR3 is TGCAGTGAAGTCCTAGCGGGTCGCACAGATACGCAGTATTTT. Its protein is CSEVLAGRTDTQYF.

This clonotype turned up a few times. A much larger clonotype is one base distant, so this may be a read error. V and J are TRBV6-2 or TRBV6-3 and TRBJ1-1; no firm D call. Germline V gene sequence: CDR1 MNHEY, CDR2 SVGEGT. The CDR3 consists of 12 residues. The CDR3 DNA reads TGTGACAGCAAAGAGGAGAACACTGAAGCTTTCTTT. Its protein product is CDSKEENTEAFF.

This clonotype has only a few counts. Possible read error: a much larger clone is one base away. J is TRBJ2-5 and V is TRBV18, with a possible D match to TRBD2 (5 bases). CDR1 is KGHSH, CDR2 LQKENI, per germline. The CDR3 runs to 13 residues. Trimming shortened V by 6 bases and J by 5 bases, and 13 bases separated the two germline ends. The CDR3 region is CASSPTEVETQYF. The CDR3 DNA sequence: TGTGCCAGCTCCCCCACGGAGGTGGAGACCCAGTACTTC. Using reference TRBV18 and TRBJ2-5 for the parts outside the CDR3, the full variable domain is NAGVMQNPRHLVRRRGQEARLRCSPMKGHSHVYWYRQLPEEGLKFMVYLQKENIIDESGMPKERFSAEFPKEGPSILRIQQVVRGDSAAYFCASSPTEVETQYFGPGTRLLVL.

This clonotype was detected many times. The chain links TRBV20-1 to TRBJ2-1, with 12 bases matching TRBD2. This CDR3 region has 16 residues. Losses at the gene ends were 0 bases for V and 6 bases for J; bases not matched to a gene: 6. From germline, CDR1 is DFQATT and CDR2 SNEGSKA (reference sequence). The CDR3 sequence: CSARDRLAGDGNEQFF. The DNA for the CDR3 is TGCAGTGCTAGAGACCGACTAGCGGGAGATGGCAATGAGCAGTTCTTC.

This clonotype was counted many times. The rearrangement uses TRBV20-1 and TRBJ1-6, with 8 nucleotides matching TRBD1. Unmatched junction bases numbered 12, after V lost 5 bases and J lost 9 bases. CDR3 length: 15 amino acids. Germline-derived CDR1 and CDR2 are DFQATT and SNEGSKA (reference sequence). The CDR3 protein is CSAVRTGRVGSPLHF. In DNA, the CDR3 is TGCAGTGCTGTGCGGACAGGGAGAGTGGGTTCACCCCTCCACTTT.

In this sample, this clonotype turned up many times. V usage is TRBV5-1 and J usage is TRBJ2-7, with D perhaps TRBD1 (5 bases). The CDR3 length is 14 residues. V lost 4 bases, J lost 4 bases, and 15 bases lay in between. From germline, CDR1 is SGHRS and CDR2 YFSETQ. CDR3 sequence: CASSPQGAGYEQYF. CDR3 nucleotides: TGCGCCAGCAGCCCGCAAGGGGCTGGATACGAGCAGTACTTC.

This chain joins TRBV10-3 and TRBJ2-5, with a tentative D call TRBD1 (6 bases). Germline assignment: CDR1 ENHRY and CDR2 SYGVKD. The CDR3 loop spans 15 amino acids. The V end lost 7 bases, the J end lost 1 base, and 16 bases lay between the germline ends. CDR3 sequence (DNA): TGTGCCATCAACGCAGGGGCCGGGTCCCAAGAGACCCAGTACTTC. It is translated as CAINAGAGSQETQYF.

There are many counts of this clonotype. V gene TRBV7-2 combines with J gene TRBJ2-5, with D uncertain. The V gene lost 3 bases and the J gene lost 4 bases, with 9 bases spanning the gap. The CDR3 spans 13 residues. Germline-derived CDR1 and CDR2 are SGHTA and FQGNSA. CDR3 amino acids: CASSFNLGETQYF. The DNA of the CDR3 is TGTGCCAGCAGCTTTAACCTAGGAGAGACCCAGTACTTC.

At least ten counts were recorded for this clonotype. V is TRBV15 and J is TRBJ1-4; D is perhaps TRBD1 (5 bases). CDR1 is LNHNV and CDR2 is YYDKDF in the germline V gene (reference sequence). The CDR3 covers 15 residues. The V gene lost 4 bases and the J gene lost 1 base, with 10 bases spanning the gap. CDR3 sequence: CATSTTRGTNEKLFF. Written as DNA, the CDR3 is TGTGCCACCAGCACTACGAGGGGAACTAATGAAAAACTGTTTTTT.

Concerning this clonotype itself: A clone one base away is much larger, so this may be a read error. The chain combines TRBV20-1 with TRBJ1-1; a weak D match, TRBD1 (5 bases). Trimming took 0 bases from V and 10 from J, leaving 18 bases between them. CDR1 is DFQATT and CDR2 is SNEGSKA in the germline V gene (reference sequence). CDR3 length: 14 residues. DNA for the CDR3: TGCAGTGCTAGAGAGGCAGGGCCCGGTGCTGCAGCTTTCTTT. Translated, it gives CSAREAGPGAAAFF.

This clonotype was counted ten times or more. The chain combines TRBV7-2 with TRBJ2-1; TRBD2 matches 8 bases. CDR1 is SGHTA, CDR2 FQGNSA, per germline. This CDR3 comprises 14 residues. After removal of 3 bases from V and 6 bases from J, the junction contained 4 bases not matched to a gene. CDR3 sequence reads: CASSFGGDLNEQFF. CDR3 bases: TGTGCCAGCAGCTTCGGGGGGGACCTCAATGAGCAGTTCTTC.

This clonotype appeared many times. This chain joins TRBV7-6 and TRBJ2-2, with 12 bases identical to TRBD2. This CDR3 is built from 17 residues. V lost 5 bases to trimming and J lost 4 bases; unmatched junction nucleotides: 8. Germline V gives CDR1 SGHVS, CDR2 FNYEAQ. Here the CDR3 reads CASSQPGLAGLTGELFF. CDR3 sequence (DNA): TGTGCCAGCAGCCAACCGGGACTAGCGGGCCTCACCGGGGAGCTGTTTTTT.

Many counts were recorded for this clonotype. This clone may be a read error of a much larger clone one base away. Without the conserved terminal phenylalanine or tryptophan, this CDR3 likely stems from a read error. The CDR3 bases are TGTGCCAGCCTACAGGGGCTCTATGGCTACACCTGC. This translates into CASLQGLYGYTC. The V and J genes are TRBV12-3 or TRBV12-4 and TRBJ1-2, with 7 positions matching TRBD1. With 8 bases clipped from V and 4 bases from J, the junction kept 4 bases outside the gene matches. The CDR3 is made up of 12 amino acids.

Concerning this clonotype: A much larger clone sits a single nucleotide away, making a read error possible. This rearrangement joins TRBV6-5 to TRBJ1-2, with D unresolved. Trimming removed 2 bases at V and 0 bases at J, with 13 bases between. The V gene's germline CDR1 is MNHEY and CDR2 SVGAGI. CDR3 length: 16 amino acids. CDR3 region: CASSYGHPDTNYGYTF. CDR3 nucleotides: TGTGCCAGCAGTTACGGGCACCCCGACACTAACTATGGCTACACCTTC.

The chain uses TRBV20-1 and TRBJ2-4; possible D gene TRBD2, 5 bases. V lost 7 bases, J lost 1 base, and 11 bases lay in between. There are 13 residues in the CDR3. Per germline, CDR1 DFQATT and CDR2 SNEGSKA (reference sequence). CDR3: CSGRESAKNIQYF. In DNA, the CDR3 is TGCAGTGGAAGGGAGTCGGCCAAAAACATTCAGTACTTC.

This clonotype was found many times. This chain connects TRBV7-2 to TRBJ2-7; 8 bases line up with TRBD2. CDR1 and CDR2 from the germline V gene are SGHTA and FQGNSA. J lost 3 bases, V lost 1 base, and 5 bases had no gene match. The CDR3 consists of 15 residues. The CDR3, as DNA: TGTGCCAGCAGCTTAGTAGCGGGACCTCGCTACGAGCAGTACTTC. Protein: CASSLVAGPRYEQYF. Supplemented by reference TRBV7-2 and TRBJ2-7, the full variable domain reads GAGVSQSPSNKVTEKGKDVELRCDPISGHTALYWYRQSLGQGLEFLIYFQGNSAPDKSGLPSDRFSAERTGGSVSTLTIQRTQQEDSAVYLCASSLVAGPRYEQYFGPGTRLTVT.

Ten or more counts support this clonotype. Germline is not matched at one junction end, which may reflect a read error. This sequence joins TRBV5-1 and TRBJ1-2; TRBD1 aligns across 8 bases. CDR3 length: 14 residues. CDR1 is SGHRS and CDR2 is YFSETQ in the germline V gene. This CDR3 reads CASSLGTGQGRLAF. Written as DNA, the CDR3 is TGCGCCAGCAGCTTGGGAACCGGACAGGGCCGCTTGGCCTTC.

This clonotype has at least ten counts. The rearrangement uses TRBV11-2 and TRBJ1-1; D call uncertain. Per the germline V gene, CDR1 is SGHAT and CDR2 is FQNNGV. This CDR3 comprises 12 residues. V lost 8 bases and J lost 5, with 12 bases in between. The CDR3 DNA follows: TGTGCCAGCGGCGGAAGGAGGACTGAAGCTTTCTTT. Residues: CASGGRRTEAFF.

This clonotype was counted ten times or more. J is TRBJ2-7 and V is TRBV20-1, with D unresolved. The CDR3 consists of 14 residues. Germline loops: CDR1 DFQATT, CDR2 SNEGSKA (reference sequence). Trimming left V 0 bases short and J 2 bases short, with 11 bases between. DNA for the CDR3: TGCAGTGCTAGAGATCCCGAGCGCCCCTACGAGCAGTACTTC. Amino acids: CSARDPERPYEQYF.

This clonotype was seen ten or more times. The chain's CDR3 is CAIRSVGRETQYF. CDR3 nucleotide sequence: TGTGCCATCAGGTCGGTGGGGAGGGAGACCCAGTACTTC. This chain uses TRBV10-3 with TRBJ2-5; D might be TRBD2 (6 bases). Germline V gene lookup returns CDR1 ENHRY and CDR2 SYGVKD. The CDR3 spans 13 residues. Trimming cost V 6 bases and J 5 bases, with 13 bases left between them.

Concerning this clonotype: A much more abundant neighbour one base away suggests this may be a read error. Because it lacks the conserved phenylalanine or tryptophan at the end, this CDR3 is likely a read error. V and J are TRBV4-2 and TRBJ2-3; D gene uncertain. The germline V gene encodes CDR1 LGHNA and CDR2 YNFKEQ. Trimming took 0 bases from V and 5 from J, leaving 9 bases between them. CDR3 length: 14 amino acids. DNA of the CDR3: TGTGCCAGCAGCCAAGATAGGGCAAAAGATACGCAGTATTAT. It yields the protein CASSQDRAKDTQYY.

This clonotype was picked up many times. V and J are TRBV28 and TRBJ2-3; D is ambiguous. Trimming cost V 2 bases and J 4 bases, with 10 bases left between them. CDR1 is MDHEN and CDR2 is SYDVKM in the germline V gene. CDR3 length equals 14 residues. CDR3 coding DNA: TGTGCCAGCAGTTTACTCTTGTTCCCAGATACGCAGTATTTT. As protein: CASSLLLFPDTQYF.

Notes on this clonotype: A junction end diverges from the germline sequence, so it may reflect a read error. Written as DNA, the CDR3 is TGTGTCATCAGTGAGCATGGTTCCTACGAGCAGTACTTC. This sequence encodes CVISEHGSYEQYF. The chain uses TRBV10-3 and TRBJ2-7; D not resolved. There are 13 residues in the CDR3. The germline CDR1 and CDR2 sequences are ENHRY and SYGVKD.

This clonotype was recorded many times. The chain employs TRBV7-2 and TRBJ2-3; D not resolved. This CDR3 spans 13 amino acids. V was shortened by 4 bases and J by 2 bases, with 7 bases between the two germline ends. CDR1 is SGHTA and CDR2 is FQGNSA in the germline V gene. The CDR3: CASSSSSTDTQYF. The CDR3 DNA reads as TGTGCCAGCAGCTCCTCCTCCACAGATACGCAGTATTTT.

Ten or more counts support this clonotype. The chain employs TRBV12-3 or TRBV12-4 and TRBJ2-2; no firm D call. The CDR3 sequence is 12 residues long. Trimming cost V 7 bases and J 3 bases, with 6 bases left between them. For the CDR3, the DNA is TGTGCCAGCAACCTGTACACCGGGGAGCTGTTTTTT. Protein product: CASNLYTGELFF.

This clonotype was observed at least ten times. The CDR3 region has the DNA TGCAGTGCTCCCCCGGGGGGGCCGGGTTCACCCCTCCACTTT. Amino acid sequence: CSAPPGGPGSPLHF. The J gene is TRBJ1-6, the V gene TRBV20-1; D might be TRBD1 (6 bases). This CDR3 is built from 14 residues. V lost 5 bases and J lost 9, with 17 bases in between. Germline V gives CDR1 DFQATT, CDR2 SNEGSKA (reference sequence).